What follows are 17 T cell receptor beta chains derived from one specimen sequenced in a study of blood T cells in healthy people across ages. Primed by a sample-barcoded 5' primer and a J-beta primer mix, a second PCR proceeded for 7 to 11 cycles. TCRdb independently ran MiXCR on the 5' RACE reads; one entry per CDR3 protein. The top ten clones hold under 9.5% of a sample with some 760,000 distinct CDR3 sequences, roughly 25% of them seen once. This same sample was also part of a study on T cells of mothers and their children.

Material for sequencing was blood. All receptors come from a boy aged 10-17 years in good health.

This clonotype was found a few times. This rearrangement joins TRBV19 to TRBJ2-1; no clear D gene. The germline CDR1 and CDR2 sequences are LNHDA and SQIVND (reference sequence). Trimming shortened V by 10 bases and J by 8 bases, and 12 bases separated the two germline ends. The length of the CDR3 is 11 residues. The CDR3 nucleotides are TGTGCCACCTCCGGGTTTCATGAGCAGTTCTTC. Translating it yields CATSGFHEQFF.

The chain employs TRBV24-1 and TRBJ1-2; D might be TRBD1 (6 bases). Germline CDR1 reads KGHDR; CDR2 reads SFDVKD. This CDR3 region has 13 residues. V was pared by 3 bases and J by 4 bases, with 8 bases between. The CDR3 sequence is CATSDEGVYGYTF. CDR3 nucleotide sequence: TGTGCCACCAGTGATGAGGGGGTCTATGGCTACACCTTC.

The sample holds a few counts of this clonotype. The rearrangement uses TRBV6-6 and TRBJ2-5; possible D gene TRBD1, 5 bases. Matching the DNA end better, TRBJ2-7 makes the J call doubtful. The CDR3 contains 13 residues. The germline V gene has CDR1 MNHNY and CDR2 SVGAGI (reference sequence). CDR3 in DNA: TGTGCCAGCAGTTACTCAAGCAGGGACGAGCAGTACTTC. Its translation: CASSYSSRDEQYF.

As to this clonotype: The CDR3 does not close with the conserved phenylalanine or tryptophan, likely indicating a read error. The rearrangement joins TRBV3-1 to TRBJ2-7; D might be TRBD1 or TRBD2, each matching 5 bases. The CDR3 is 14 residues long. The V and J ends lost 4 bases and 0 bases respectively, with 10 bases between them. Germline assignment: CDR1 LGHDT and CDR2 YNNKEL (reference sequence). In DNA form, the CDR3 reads TGTGCCAGCAGCCCGCGAGGGGTCTCCTACGAGCAGTACCTC. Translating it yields CASSPRGVSYEQYL.

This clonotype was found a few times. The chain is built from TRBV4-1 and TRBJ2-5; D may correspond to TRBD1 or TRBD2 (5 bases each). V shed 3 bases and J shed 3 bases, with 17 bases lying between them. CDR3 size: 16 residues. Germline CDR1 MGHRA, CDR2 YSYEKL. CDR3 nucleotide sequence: TGCGCCAGCAGCCATACATTGGGGACGGCGAAAGAGACCCAGTACTTC. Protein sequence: CASSHTLGTAKETQYF.

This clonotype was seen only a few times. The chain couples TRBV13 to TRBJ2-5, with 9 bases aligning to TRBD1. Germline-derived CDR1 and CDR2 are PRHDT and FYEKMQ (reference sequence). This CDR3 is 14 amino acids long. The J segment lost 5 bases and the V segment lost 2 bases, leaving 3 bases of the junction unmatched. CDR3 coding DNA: TGTGCCAGCAGCTTAAGTGACAGGGGGGAGACCCAGTACTTC. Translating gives CASSLSDRGETQYF.

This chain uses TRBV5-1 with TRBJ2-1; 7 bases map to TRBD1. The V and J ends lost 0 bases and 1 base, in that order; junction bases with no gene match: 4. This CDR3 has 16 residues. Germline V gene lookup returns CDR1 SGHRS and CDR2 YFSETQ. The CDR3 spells CASSLGDRVSYNEQFF. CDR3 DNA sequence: TGCGCCAGCAGCTTGGGAGACAGGGTTTCCTACAATGAGCAGTTCTTC.

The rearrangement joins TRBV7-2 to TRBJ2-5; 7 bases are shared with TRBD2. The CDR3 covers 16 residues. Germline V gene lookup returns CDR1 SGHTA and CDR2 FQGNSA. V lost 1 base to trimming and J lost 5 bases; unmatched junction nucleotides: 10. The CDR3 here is CASSLGGGGVDETQYF. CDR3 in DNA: TGTGCCAGCAGCTTAGGGGGTGGGGGGGTTGATGAGACCCAGTACTTC.

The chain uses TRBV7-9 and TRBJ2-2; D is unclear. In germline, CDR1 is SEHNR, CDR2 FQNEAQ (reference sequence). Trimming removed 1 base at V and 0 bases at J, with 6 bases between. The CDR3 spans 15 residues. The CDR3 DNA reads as TGTGCCAGCAGCTTAGTTTGGGCGAACACCGGGGAGCTGTTTTTT. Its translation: CASSLVWANTGELFF.

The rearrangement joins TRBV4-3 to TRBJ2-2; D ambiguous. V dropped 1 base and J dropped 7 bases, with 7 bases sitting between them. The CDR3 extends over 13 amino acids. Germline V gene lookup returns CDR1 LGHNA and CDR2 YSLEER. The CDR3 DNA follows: TGCGCCAGCAGCCAAGGGTTGGACGGGGAGCTGTTTTTT. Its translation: CASSQGLDGELFF.

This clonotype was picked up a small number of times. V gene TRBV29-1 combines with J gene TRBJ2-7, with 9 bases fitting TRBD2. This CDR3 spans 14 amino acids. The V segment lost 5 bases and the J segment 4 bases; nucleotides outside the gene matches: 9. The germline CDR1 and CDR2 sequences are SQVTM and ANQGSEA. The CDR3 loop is CSVLAGGGDYEQYF. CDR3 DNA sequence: TGCAGCGTTTTGGCGGGAGGGGGGGATTACGAGCAGTACTTC.

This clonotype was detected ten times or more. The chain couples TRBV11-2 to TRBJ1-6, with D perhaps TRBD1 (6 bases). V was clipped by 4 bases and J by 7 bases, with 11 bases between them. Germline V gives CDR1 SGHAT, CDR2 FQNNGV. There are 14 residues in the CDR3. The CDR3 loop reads CASSSGQSNSPLHF. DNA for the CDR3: TGTGCCAGCAGCTCCGGACAGAGCAATTCACCCCTCCACTTT.

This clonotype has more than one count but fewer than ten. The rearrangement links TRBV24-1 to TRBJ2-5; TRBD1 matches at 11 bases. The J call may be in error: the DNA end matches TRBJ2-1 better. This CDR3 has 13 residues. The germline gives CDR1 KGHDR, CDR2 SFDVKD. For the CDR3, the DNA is TGTGCCACCGGACAGGGGGCTTTTAGTGAGCAGTTCTTC. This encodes CATGQGAFSEQFF.

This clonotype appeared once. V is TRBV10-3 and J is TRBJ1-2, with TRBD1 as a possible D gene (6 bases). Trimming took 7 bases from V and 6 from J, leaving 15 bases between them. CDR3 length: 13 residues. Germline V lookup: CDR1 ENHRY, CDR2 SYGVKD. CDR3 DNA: TGTGCCATCACCGAGGGGGGGCGGGATGGCTACACCTTC. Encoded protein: CAITEGGRDGYTF.

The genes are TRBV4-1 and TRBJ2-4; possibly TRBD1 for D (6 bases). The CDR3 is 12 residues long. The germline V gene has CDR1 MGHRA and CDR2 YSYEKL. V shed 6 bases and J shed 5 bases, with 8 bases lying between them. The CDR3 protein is CASSRQENIQYF. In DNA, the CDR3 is TGCGCCAGCAGTCGACAGGAAAACATTCAGTACTTC.

This CDR3 reads CASRIGLGETQYF. CDR3 sequence (DNA): TGTGCCAGCAGGATCGGGCTTGGAGAGACCCAGTACTTC. The chain combines TRBV12-3 or TRBV12-4 with TRBJ2-5; D not certain. The CDR3 loop spans 13 amino acids. V was trimmed by 6 bases and J by 4 bases, leaving 12 bases between them.

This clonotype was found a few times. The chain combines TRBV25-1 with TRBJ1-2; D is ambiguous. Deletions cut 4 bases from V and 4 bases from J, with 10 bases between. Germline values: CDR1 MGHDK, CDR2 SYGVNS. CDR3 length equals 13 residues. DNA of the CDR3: TGTGCCAGCAGTGTCGGGGATACCTATGGCTACACCTTC. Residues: CASSVGDTYGYTF.